Shown below are 19 T cell receptor beta chains from a single sample sequenced in a study of blood T cell repertoires in COVID-19. TCRdb's copy holds only in-frame clones and misses some; the assay was immunoSEQ multiplex PCR. Counted here are almost 50,000 clones, roughly 90% occurring once; the ten biggest clones make up around 3.7%. Sample: peripheral blood. The receptor source for this set is a human donor in a cohort sampled during active COVID-19.

This clone was seen only once. The chain combines TRBV30 with TRBJ1-1; tentatively, D is TRBD1 (5 bases). Germline assignment: CDR1 GTSNPN and CDR2 SVGIG (reference sequence). The V end lost 2 bases, the J end lost 0 bases, and 10 bases lay between the germline ends. There are 14 residues in the CDR3. CDR3 DNA: TGTGCCTGGAGTCACGGGGGACTGAACACTGAAGCTTTCTTT. This gives the protein CAWSHGGLNTEAFF. The variable domain in full, with the rest retrieved from reference TRBV30 and TRBJ1-1, is SQTIHQWPATLVQPVGSPLSLECTVEGTSNPNLYWYRQAAGRGLQLLFYSVGIGQISSEVPQNLSASRPQDRQFILSSKKLLLSDSGFYLCAWSHGGLNTEAFFGQGTRLTVV.

The CDR3 DNA reads as TGCGCCAGCAGCTCCAGGGGGCAAGGCTCTGGGGCCAACGTCCTGACTTTC. Amino acid sequence: CASSSRGQGSGANVLTF. This sequence joins TRBV5-1 and TRBJ2-6, with 8 bases aligning to TRBD1. Trimming took 3 bases from V and 0 from J; bases not matched to a gene: 5. This CDR3 is built from 17 residues. Germline values: CDR1 SGHRS, CDR2 YFSETQ.

The rearrangement joins TRBV6-9 to TRBJ2-7, with 8 bases identical to TRBD2. This CDR3 is 18 amino acids long. Trimming took 0 bases from V and 3 from J; bases not matched to a gene: 13. Germline CDR1 is MNHGY and CDR2 is SVAAGI. CDR3 sequence reads: CASSYSRMVSGMFYEQYV. The CDR3, as DNA: TGTGCCAGCAGTTATTCAAGGATGGTTAGCGGGATGTTCTACGAGCAGTACGTC.

The chain joins TRBV9 to TRBJ1-3, with D perhaps matching TRBD1 (5 bases). Germline values: CDR1 SGDLS, CDR2 YYNGEE. Between the trimmed V and J ends, which lost 1 base and 4 bases, there was a span of 15 bases. The CDR3 length is 16 residues. The CDR3 region is CASSVSGRESGNTIYF. In DNA, the CDR3 is TGTGCCAGCAGCGTAAGTGGCAGGGAATCGGGAAACACCATATATTTT.

J is TRBJ1-2 and V is TRBV18, with TRBD1 matching 9 bases. CDR1 is KGHSH and CDR2 is LQKENI in the germline V gene. This CDR3 has 15 residues. Trimming took 1 base from V and 5 from J; bases not matched to a gene: 5. DNA for the CDR3: TGTGCCAGCTCACCACGACAGGGGGGCCTTTATGGCTACACCTTC. This encodes CASSPRQGGLYGYTF.

The chain links TRBV10-1 to TRBJ2-1; D not resolved. The CDR3 sequence is 13 residues long. Trimming removed 4 bases from V and 6 bases from J, with 10 bases in between. Germline V gene data show CDR1 as WNHNN and CDR2 as SYGVQD (reference sequence). DNA for the CDR3: TGCGCCAGCAGTGCGAGCGACTCCAATGAGCAGTTCTTC. Protein product: CASSASDSNEQFF.

The chain is built from TRBV2 and TRBJ1-4, with 11 positions matching TRBD1. Germline loops: CDR1 SNHLY, CDR2 FYNNEI. The V and J ends lost 5 bases and 8 bases, in that order; junction bases with no gene match: 16. The length of the CDR3 is 18 residues. The CDR3 region has the DNA TGTGCCAGCAGTCCGAAGATGGGACAGGGGGGGTTGAGGGAAAAACTGTTTTTT. The encoded protein is CASSPKMGQGGLREKLFF.

The chain carries TRBV5-6 and TRBJ2-7, with 13 bases aligning to TRBD2. The V segment lost 4 bases and the J segment 3 bases; nucleotides outside the gene matches: 4. Germline V lookup: CDR1 SGHDT, CDR2 YYEEEE. The CDR3 loop spans 15 amino acids. The CDR3 loop is CASSPGLAGVYEQYF. DNA of the CDR3: TGTGCCAGCAGCCCAGGACTAGCGGGAGTCTACGAGCAGTACTTC.

This chain links TRBV27 with TRBJ1-4; 7 bases are a match to TRBD1. J gave up 4 bases and V 7 bases, and 9 bases lay outside the gene matches. Germline values: CDR1 MNHEY, CDR2 SMNVEV (reference sequence). The CDR3 is 15 residues long. CDR3 nucleotides: TGTGCCAGCACCAAAAGGACAGGCCATAATGAAAAACTGTTTTTT. Amino acid sequence: CASTKRTGHNEKLFF.

For the CDR3, the DNA is TGTGCCAGCAGTGAAAAATTCGGGTCGACGGGGGCCAACGTCCTGACTTTC. This sequence encodes CASSEKFGSTGANVLTF. The rearrangement links TRBV6-1 to TRBJ2-6; no clear D gene. CDR1 MNHNS and CDR2 SASEGT come from the germline V gene. This CDR3 has 17 amino acids. V was shortened by 2 bases and J by 4 bases, with 15 bases between the two germline ends.

This clone was recorded once. The chain carries TRBV27 and TRBJ1-5, with 9 bases matching TRBD1. The germline gives CDR1 MNHEY, CDR2 SMNVEV (reference sequence). The V and J ends lost 4 bases and 7 bases, in that order; junction bases with no gene match: 5. The CDR3 extends over 14 amino acids. The CDR3 region is CASSSRQGGQPQHF. Here the CDR3 DNA reads TGTGCCAGCAGTTCTCGACAGGGGGGCCAGCCCCAGCATTTT.

This clone was observed once. The rearrangement links TRBV5-1 to TRBJ2-1; D is perhaps TRBD1 (5 bases). Germline values: CDR1 SGHRS, CDR2 YFSETQ. V gave up 4 bases and J gave up 3 bases, with 14 bases separating them. CDR3 size: 15 residues. The CDR3 DNA is TGCGCCAGCAGCCCACTTAGGGGTAACTACAATGAGCAGTTCTTC. Translation gives CASSPLRGNYNEQFF.

The gene calls are TRBV11-2 and TRBJ2-1; 8 bases line up with TRBD2. This CDR3 is built from 14 residues. CDR1 is SGHAT and CDR2 is FQNNGV in the germline V gene. Unmatched junction bases numbered 5, after V lost 8 bases and J lost 2 bases. DNA for the CDR3: TGTGCCAGCCTCGGGGGGGCGGCCTACAATGAGCAGTTCTTC. Protein product: CASLGGAAYNEQFF.

The chain has TRBV3-1 (or the pseudogene TRBV3-2) and TRBJ2-7; TRBD2 might be the D (6 bases). Looked up from germline, CDR1 is LGHDT and CDR2 is YNNKEL (reference sequence). V lost 3 bases and J 0 bases, leaving 18 bases between the germline ends. This CDR3 is built from 17 residues. CDR3 bases: TGTGCCAGCAGCCACGGGGTGGCGGGATACCTCTCCTACGAGCAGTACTTC. Translating it yields CASSHGVAGYLSYEQYF.

The chain uses TRBV10-3 and TRBJ2-2, with D tentatively TRBD2 (6 bases). V gave up 0 bases and J gave up 2 bases, with 10 bases separating them. Looked up from germline, CDR1 is ENHRY and CDR2 is SYGVKD. The CDR3 is 16 amino acids. The CDR3 protein is CAISESGTDNTGELFF. CDR3 nucleotides: TGTGCCATCAGTGAGTCTGGGACTGACAACACCGGGGAGCTGTTTTTT.

The chain links TRBV11-3 to TRBJ1-3; D remains unclear. The CDR3 totals 15 residues. V lost 2 bases, J lost 0 bases, and 8 bases lay in between. CDR1 SGHNT and CDR2 YENEEA come from the germline V gene. The CDR3 sequence is CASSLISDSGNTIYF. The CDR3 nucleotides read TGTGCCAGCAGCTTAATTAGCGACTCTGGAAACACCATATATTTT.

The chain joins TRBV7-9 to TRBJ2-7; D perhaps matches TRBD2 (5 bases). The CDR3 length is 13 residues. The V end lost 5 bases, the J end lost 5 bases, and 13 bases lay between the germline ends. The germline V gene encodes CDR1 SEHNR and CDR2 FQNEAQ (reference sequence). The CDR3 protein is CASSDYWRDEQYF. As DNA, the CDR3 is TGTGCCAGCAGCGACTACTGGCGCGACGAGCAGTACTTC.

The CDR3 is CASSLGTGGESYGYTF. The CDR3 DNA reads as TGCGCCAGCAGCCTAGGGACAGGGGGCGAATCCTATGGCTACACCTTC. The chain has TRBV5-1 and TRBJ1-2; 12 positions agree with TRBD1. The CDR3 runs to 16 residues. CDR1 is SGHRS and CDR2 is YFSETQ in the germline V gene. The J segment lost 4 bases and the V segment lost 4 bases, leaving 8 bases of the junction unmatched.

The V gene is TRBV3-1 (or the pseudogene TRBV3-2), the J gene TRBJ2-1, with TRBD2 matching over 14 bases. The CDR3 has 17 residues. Germline CDR1 reads LGHDT; CDR2 reads YNNKEL (reference sequence). V shed 4 bases and J 7 bases; nucleotides not matched to a gene: 9. CDR3 sequence (DNA): TGTGCCAGCAGCCTTTTCGGACTAGCGGGAGGTTCGAATGAGCAGTTCTTC. This sequence encodes CASSLFGLAGGSNEQFF.